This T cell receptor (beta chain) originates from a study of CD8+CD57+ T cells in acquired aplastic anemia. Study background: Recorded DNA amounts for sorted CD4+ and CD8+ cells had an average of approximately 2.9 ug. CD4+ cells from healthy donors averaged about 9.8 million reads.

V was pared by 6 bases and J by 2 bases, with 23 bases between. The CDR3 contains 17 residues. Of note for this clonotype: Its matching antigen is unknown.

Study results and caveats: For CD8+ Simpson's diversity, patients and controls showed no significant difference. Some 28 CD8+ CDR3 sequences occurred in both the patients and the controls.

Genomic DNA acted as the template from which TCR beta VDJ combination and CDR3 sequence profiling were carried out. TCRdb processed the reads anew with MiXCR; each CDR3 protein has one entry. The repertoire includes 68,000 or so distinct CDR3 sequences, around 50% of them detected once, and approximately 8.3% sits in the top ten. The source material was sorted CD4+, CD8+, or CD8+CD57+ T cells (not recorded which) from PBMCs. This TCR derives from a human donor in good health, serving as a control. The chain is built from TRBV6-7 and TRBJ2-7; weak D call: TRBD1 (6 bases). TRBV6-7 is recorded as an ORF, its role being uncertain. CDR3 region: CASSLPPTGTPTYEQYF. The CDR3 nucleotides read TGTGCCAGCAGCCTACCCCCCACCGGGACACCCACCTACGAGCAGTACTTC.